What follows is one T cell receptor (beta chain) and its context. Which antigen it targets is not known. Per-base quality was not reported, and no clone a single base away is much larger than it. TCRbeta CDR3 regions were amplified from genomic DNA by means of the immunoSEQ Assay, a bias-controlled multiplex PCR. The authors' analysis ran thus. The number of nucleated cells in each sample was estimated from the amplification of reference gene primers within the assay. To quantify the absolute abundance of each unique TCRbeta CDR3 rearrangement, sequence reads were collapsed and filtered. For each sample, productive Simpson clonality was calculated as the square root of Simpson's diversity index across productive rearrangements. TCRdb stores this immuneACCESS table with in-frame sequences only. Part of the clones is absent; in the studies checked, under half of the shortfall reflects unresolved V genes, and no reason is known for the rest. V and J calls and clone size are those listed in that table; D and trimming were worked out from the DNA. This sample comprises hundreds of thousands of clones, 80% to 90% of them detected only once. About 2.3% of the sample is taken by the ten largest.

One collaborating source in Seattle enrolled patients during active infection and followed them longitudinally through the course of disease. Collaborating institutions collected whole blood in K2EDTA tubes following their own protocols. For TCRbeta analysis, collaborators shipped samples in one of three forms: frozen whole blood, isolated PBMCs, or DNA extracted from either of those sample types. The sample belongs to a study of blood T cell repertoires in COVID-19 (dated by TCRdb to about 2020). For context, the study as a whole: Samples from collaborators originated in the United States, Italy and Spain and spanned both the acute and convalescent phases of COVID-19. The sample metadata nearly always contained a de-identified subject ID, COVID-19 status, age in years and sex. The material from the prospective study consisted of cDNA or gDNA derived from T cells, B-cell-depleted T cells, or PBMCs. Where available, HLA class I and class II types were obtained from metadata supplied by the sample provider rather than from assay-based typing. Deeply sampled blood TCRbeta repertoires from subjects exposed to, actively infected with, or recovered from COVID-19 were included in the dataset. The repertoires were released in a freely available public database intended as a resource for research on the immune response to SARS-CoV-2. The samples were drawn from the first 160 participants of the ongoing ImmuneRACE study and from over 950 subjects provided by 6 global collaborators.

The cysteine opens and the phenylalanine closes a CDR3 of 15 amino acids. Here the CDR3 DNA is all that survives: 45 bases in frame from base 1. Taken from the germline V gene, the CDR1 and CDR2 loops are MNHEY and SVGAGI. Between the V and J ends, shortened by 7 bases and 5 bases respectively, the junction contains 21 bases. General findings and caveats noted by the study authors: The amount of clinical and demographic metadata varied by source and participant and was provided uncurated.

The rearranged chain carries TRBV6-5 and TRBJ2-7; the D gene is perhaps TRBD2, on 7 matching bases. This sequence originates from a woman aged 55-69 years with COVID-19, enrolled during active disease. The specimen was peripheral blood. The CDR3 region has the sequence CASILSGSGGDEQYF. The DNA sequence is as follows: TGTGCCAGCATCTTGTCGGGATCGGGGGGCGACGAGCAGTACTTC.